A single sample gave rise to the 23 T cell receptor beta chains below, sequenced in a study of PD-L1 blockade in urothelial cancer. TCRdb's copy holds only in-frame clones and misses some; the assay was immunoSEQ multiplex PCR. The sample includes tens of thousands of clones, 75% of them seen just once. Time point noted: pretreatment peripheral blood. The starting material was PBMCs, obtained around atezolizumab (anti-PD-L1) treatment. The receptors here all came from a man between 65 and 79 years old with urothelial cancer.

The chain recombines TRBV7-2 with TRBJ2-1; 7 bases line up with TRBD2. Germline values: CDR1 SGHTA, CDR2 FQGNSA. The CDR3 has 17 amino acids. V was pared by 1 base and J by 5 bases, with 11 bases of the junction left unmatched. The CDR3 loop reads CASSLVSGGSRNNEQFF. The CDR3 bases are TGTGCCAGCAGCTTAGTATCAGGCGGGAGCCGAAACAATGAGCAGTTCTTC.

The genes are TRBV30 and TRBJ2-1, with 8 bases identical to TRBD2. The CDR3 is made up of 12 amino acids. The V gene's germline CDR1 is GTSNPN and CDR2 SVGIG (reference sequence). V lost 0 bases, J lost 16 bases, and 8 bases stayed unmatched. The CDR3: CAWSVRAGERFF. In nucleotides, the CDR3 is TGTGCCTGGAGTGTACGAGCGGGAGAAAGATTCTTC. Supplemented by reference TRBV30 and TRBJ2-1, the full variable domain reads SQTIHQWPATLVQPVGSPLSLECTVEGTSNPNLYWYRQAAGRGLQLLFYSVGIGQISSEVPQNLSASRPQDRQFILSSKKLLLSDSGFYLCAWSVRAGERFFGPGTRLTVL.

The chain is built from TRBV5-4 and TRBJ2-5; TRBD2 matches 8 bases. The CDR3 sequence is 13 residues long. Germline V gene sequence: CDR1 SGHNT, CDR2 YYREEE (reference sequence). Trimming removed 2 bases from V and 5 bases from J; junction bases left unmatched: 2. The CDR3 DNA reads as TGTGCCAGCAGCTTCGGGGGGGCGGAGACCCAGTACTTC. Its protein product is CASSFGGAETQYF.

The V and J genes are TRBV7-2 and TRBJ1-1, with D uncertain. The germline gives CDR1 SGHTA, CDR2 FQGNSA. This CDR3 has 12 amino acids. Trimming removed 6 bases at V and 8 bases at J, with 13 bases between. CDR3 region: CASSLGRNEAFF. The DNA of the CDR3 is TGTGCCAGCAGTCTCGGGAGGAACGAAGCTTTCTTT.

This clone has a single count. This chain connects TRBV11-2 to TRBJ1-4; no firm D call. Germline V gene data show CDR1 as SGHAT and CDR2 as FQNNGV. V was shortened by 1 base and J by 4 bases, with 4 bases between the two germline ends. CDR3 length: 13 amino acids. DNA for the CDR3: TGTGCCAGCAGCTTAGCCCTTAATGAAAAACTGTTTTTT. Protein product: CASSLALNEKLFF.

V gene TRBV5-4 combines with J gene TRBJ2-5; TRBD2 is a possible D gene (6 bases). Trimming left V 1 base short and J 5 bases short, with 9 bases between. CDR3 length: 13 amino acids. CDR1 is SGHNT and CDR2 is YYREEE in the germline V gene (reference sequence). The DNA for the CDR3 is TGTGCCAGCAGCTTGCGAGGAGGGGAGACCCAGTACTTC. Translating gives CASSLRGGETQYF.

J is TRBJ2-5 and V is TRBV6-6, with D perhaps TRBD2 (6 bases). V was shortened by 7 bases and J by 7 bases, with 13 bases between the two germline ends. Germline lookup yields CDR1 MNHNY and CDR2 SVGAGI (reference sequence). The CDR3 extends over 12 amino acids. DNA of the CDR3: TGTGCCAGCATTAACCCAGCGGGGACCCAGTACTTC. Protein sequence: CASINPAGTQYF.

The V gene is TRBV4-3, the J gene TRBJ1-3; no clear D. V was cut by 1 base and J by 0 bases, with 10 bases left in between. The CDR3 loop spans 16 amino acids. CDR1 is LGHNA and CDR2 is YSLEER in the germline V gene. CDR3 region: CASSQGLAISGNTIYF. CDR3 DNA sequence: TGCGCCAGCAGCCAAGGATTAGCAATCTCTGGAAACACCATATATTTT.

The chain links TRBV7-9 to TRBJ2-5; 12 nucleotides match TRBD2. Trimming cost V 0 bases and J 4 bases; bases outside gene matches: 6. Germline V gene lookup returns CDR1 SEHNR and CDR2 FQNEAQ (reference sequence). CDR3 length: 17 amino acids. The CDR3 nucleotides read TGTGCCAGCAGCTTAGCGGGGGGACTAGCGGGCGTAGAGACCCAGTACTTC. Translating gives CASSLAGGLAGVETQYF. Drawing the rest from reference TRBV7-9 and TRBJ2-5, the complete variable domain is DTGVSQNPRHKITKRGQNVTFRCDPISEHNRLYWYRQTLGQGPEFLTYFQNEAQLEKSRLLSDRFSAERPKGSFSTLEIQRTEQGDSAMYLCASSLAGGLAGVETQYFGPGTRLLVL.

This clone has just one count. The rearrangement joins TRBV11-3 to TRBJ2-1; D uncertain. CDR1 is SGHNT and CDR2 is YENEEA in the germline V gene. The CDR3 is made up of 15 amino acids. Between the trimmed V and J ends, which lost 2 bases and 6 bases, there was a span of 14 bases. CDR3 bases: TGTGCCAGCAGCTTAAACACGTTCAGTGGCAATGAGCAGTTCTTC. It translates to CASSLNTFSGNEQFF.

V and J are TRBV7-3 and TRBJ2-3; 11 bases fit TRBD2. The trim removed 4 bases at V and 5 bases at J, leaving 2 bases unmatched. The CDR3 extends over 14 amino acids. CDR1 and CDR2 (germline): SGHTA, FQGTGA. CDR3 protein: CASSSGTSGDTQYF. The CDR3 coding sequence is TGTGCCAGCAGCTCGGGGACTAGCGGAGATACGCAGTATTTT.

This chain links TRBV10-2 with TRBJ1-1, with TRBD1 identical over 8 bases. V was pared by 0 bases and J by 2 bases, with 5 bases of the junction left unmatched. The CDR3 has 16 amino acids. CDR1 is WSHSY and CDR2 is SAAADI in the germline V gene. Here the CDR3 DNA reads TGCGCCAGCAGTGAGTCTCGGACAGGGAGAAACACTGAAGCTTTCTTT. Translation gives CASSESRTGRNTEAFF.

The V call is TRBV15, the J call TRBJ2-7; 9 nucleotides match TRBD2. V lost 0 bases and J lost 7; bases outside the gene matches: 4. The CDR3 is 14 residues long. CDR1 is LNHNV and CDR2 is YYDKDF in the germline V gene (reference sequence). The CDR3 DNA follows: TGTGCCACCAGCAGAGATCGGCGGGGGGGTGAGCAGTACTTC. Encoded protein: CATSRDRRGGEQYF.

The chain has TRBV20-1 and TRBJ1-1; D is undetermined. CDR1 is DFQATT and CDR2 is SNEGSKA in the germline V gene (reference sequence). Trimming shortened V by 3 bases and J by 5 bases, and 7 bases separated the two germline ends. This CDR3 comprises 11 residues. CDR3 coding DNA: TGCAGTGCTAGGGAGGAAACTGAAGCTTTCTTT. Translation: CSAREETEAFF.

The V call is TRBV11-3, the J call TRBJ2-3; perhaps TRBD2 as D (6 bases). The CDR3 totals 13 residues. The V and J ends lost 2 bases and 5 bases respectively, with 8 bases between them. Germline CDR1 and CDR2: SGHNT and YENEEA. The CDR3, as DNA: TGTGCCAGCAGCTTATGGGGGGTAGATACGCAGTATTTT. This translates into CASSLWGVDTQYF.

The rearrangement uses TRBV11-3 and TRBJ2-7; TRBD1 aligns across 7 bases. V was clipped by 4 bases and J by 3 bases; unmatched bases: 9. The CDR3 contains 15 residues. Per the germline V gene, CDR1 is SGHNT and CDR2 is YENEEA. CDR3 protein: CASSSRDRIVYEQYF. The DNA of the CDR3 is TGTGCCAGCAGCTCCCGGGACAGAATAGTCTACGAGCAGTACTTC.

J is TRBJ1-5 and V is TRBV10-3; a weak D match, TRBD1 (5 bases). Per the germline V gene, CDR1 is ENHRY and CDR2 is SYGVKD. The CDR3 totals 15 residues. The V and J ends lost 5 bases and 7 bases respectively, with 18 bases between them. The CDR3: CAISPSSGGGQPQHF. The CDR3 DNA reads as TGTGCCATCAGTCCCTCGTCGGGGGGAGGGCAGCCCCAGCATTTT.

The chain has TRBV7-3 and TRBJ2-7, with TRBD1 as a possible D gene (6 bases). CDR1 and CDR2 (germline): SGHTA, FQGTGA. The CDR3 sequence is 13 residues long. V was cut by 2 bases and J by 5 bases, with 10 bases left in between. The CDR3 DNA is TGTGCCAGCAGCTTAGCAAACAGGGACGAGCAGTACTTC. The encoded protein is CASSLANRDEQYF.

V is TRBV4-1 and J is TRBJ2-7; 8 bases match TRBD2. Germline trimming cut 4 bases from V and 0 bases from J; bases unmatched to any gene: 5. Germline-derived CDR1 and CDR2 are MGHRA and YSYEKL. This CDR3 has 15 residues. For the CDR3, the DNA is TGCGCCAGCAGCCCCGGGGGGGCAGCCTCCTACGAGCAGTACTTC. It translates to CASSPGGAASYEQYF.

V gene TRBV7-3 combines with J gene TRBJ2-3, with TRBD1 as a possible D gene (6 bases). Trimming took off 5 bases at V and 0 bases at J, with 15 bases between the two ends. This CDR3 is built from 16 residues. Germline CDR1 and CDR2: SGHTA and FQGTGA. This chain's CDR3 is CASSTADSPSTDTQYF. The CDR3 DNA sequence: TGTGCCAGCAGCACCGCGGACAGCCCTAGCACAGATACGCAGTATTTT.

The table lists this clone with many counts. The chain has TRBV15 and TRBJ2-2; D gene ambiguous. Germline-derived CDR1 and CDR2 are LNHNV and YYDKDF (reference sequence). This CDR3 contains 14 residues. Trimming took off 5 bases at V and 6 bases at J, with 13 bases between the two ends. This CDR3 is CATSFQGESGELFF. As DNA, the CDR3 is TGTGCCACCAGCTTTCAAGGAGAATCCGGGGAGCTGTTTTTT.

The chain uses TRBV7-2 and TRBJ2-7; 9 bases fit TRBD2. CDR1 and CDR2 (germline): SGHTA, FQGNSA. This CDR3 spans 14 amino acids. The V segment lost 3 bases and the J segment 3 bases; nucleotides outside the gene matches: 3. CDR3 DNA sequence: TGTGCCAGCAGCTTTAGTAGCGGGAGCTACGAGCAGTACTTC. Residues: CASSFSSGSYEQYF.

The chain combines TRBV7-6 with TRBJ2-1; TRBD2 matches at 8 bases. Germline V gene data show CDR1 as SGHVS and CDR2 as FNYEAQ. There are 15 residues in the CDR3. J lost 8 bases, V lost 5 bases, and 11 bases had no gene match. This CDR3 is CASSLGERGFYEQFF. In DNA, the CDR3 is TGTGCCAGCAGCCTTGGGGAGCGGGGGTTCTATGAGCAGTTCTTC.